What follows describes a single TCR beta chain. The entry originates in a study of T cell changes during pregnancy in multiple sclerosis. Generated by immunoSEQ multiplex PCR, the TCRdb table keeps only in-frame clones and is missing some. The data show 90,000 to 100,000 clones, 94% seen once. Between the trimmed V and J ends, which lost 5 bases and 4 bases, there was a span of 8 bases. Germline CDR1 reads MDHEN; CDR2 reads SYDVKM. This CDR3 has 12 residues. The sample in question was peripheral blood, obtained in the third trimester of pregnancy. The sequence derives from a female donor with multiple sclerosis, enrolled in a pregnancy study. The rearrangement joins TRBV28 to TRBJ1-2, with unresolved D. The CDR3 protein is CASSPPVYGYTF. The CDR3 nucleotides are TGTGCCAGCAGTCCGCCGGTCTATGGCTACACCTTC.